This paragraph covers one TCR beta chain sequence. Its matching antigen is unknown. These data belong to a study of beta chain features in type 1 diabetes. Overall study context: Analysis included about 110 million sorted cells drawn from all samples. Study-level results: PCR might preferentially amplify shorter templates, equally in patients and controls. The naive, central memory and Treg TCRB repertoires showed an apparent similarity that was greater among patients than among healthy donors.

The isolated RNA, all of it, was reverse transcribed, so expressed TCRB transcripts were what got sequenced. Each sample of naive, central memory or regulatory T cells had, on average, about 3.57 million reads. Repertoires were generated with immunoSEQ multiplex PCR, while TCRdb's copy carries only in-frame clones and drops some. The table has a few hundred thousand clones, more than 13% seen once. The V gene's germline CDR1 is MNHNY and CDR2 SVGAGI (reference sequence). The CDR3 length is 16 residues. Trimming took 6 bases from V and 2 from J; bases not matched to a gene: 9. This receptor was obtained from a woman aged 18-29 years in good health. The sample comprised naive CD4+ T cells from blood. This chain uses TRBV6-6 with TRBJ1-5; 8 nucleotides agree with TRBD1. DNA for the CDR3: TGTGCCAGCAGATGGACAGGGAATCAAGGCAATCAGCCCCAGCATTTT. This codes for CASRWTGNQGNQPQHF.